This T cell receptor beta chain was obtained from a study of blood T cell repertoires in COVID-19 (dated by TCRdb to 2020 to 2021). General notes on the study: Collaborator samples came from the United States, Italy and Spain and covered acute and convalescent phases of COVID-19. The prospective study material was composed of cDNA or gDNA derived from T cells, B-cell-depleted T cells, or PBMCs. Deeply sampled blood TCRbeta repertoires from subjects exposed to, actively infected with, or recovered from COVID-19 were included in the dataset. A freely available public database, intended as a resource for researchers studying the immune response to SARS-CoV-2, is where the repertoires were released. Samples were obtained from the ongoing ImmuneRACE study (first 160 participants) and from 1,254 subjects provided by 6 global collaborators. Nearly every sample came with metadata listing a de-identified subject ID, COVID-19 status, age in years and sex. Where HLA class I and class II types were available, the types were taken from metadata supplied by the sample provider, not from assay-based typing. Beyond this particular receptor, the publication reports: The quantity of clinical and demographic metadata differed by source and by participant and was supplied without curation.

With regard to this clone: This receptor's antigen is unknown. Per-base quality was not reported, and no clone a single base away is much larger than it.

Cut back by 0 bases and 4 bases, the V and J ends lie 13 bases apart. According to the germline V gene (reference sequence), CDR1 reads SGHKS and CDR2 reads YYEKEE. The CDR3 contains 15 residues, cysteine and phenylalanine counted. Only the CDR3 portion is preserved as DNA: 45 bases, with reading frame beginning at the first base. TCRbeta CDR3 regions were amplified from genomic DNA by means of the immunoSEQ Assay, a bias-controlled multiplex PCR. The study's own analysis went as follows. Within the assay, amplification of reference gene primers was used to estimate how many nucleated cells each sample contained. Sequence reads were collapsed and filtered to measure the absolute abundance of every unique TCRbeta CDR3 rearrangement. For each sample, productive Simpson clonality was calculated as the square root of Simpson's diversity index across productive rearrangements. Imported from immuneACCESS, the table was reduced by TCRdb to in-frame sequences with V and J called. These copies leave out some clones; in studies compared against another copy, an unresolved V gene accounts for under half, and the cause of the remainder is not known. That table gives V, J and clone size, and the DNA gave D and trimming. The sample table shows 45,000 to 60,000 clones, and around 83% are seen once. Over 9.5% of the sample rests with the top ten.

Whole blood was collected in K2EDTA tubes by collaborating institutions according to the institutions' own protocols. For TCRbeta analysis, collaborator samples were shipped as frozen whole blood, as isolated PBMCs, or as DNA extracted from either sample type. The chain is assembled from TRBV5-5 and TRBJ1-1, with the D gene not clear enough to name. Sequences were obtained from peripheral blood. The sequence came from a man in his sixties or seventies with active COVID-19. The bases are TGTGCCAGCAGCTTGGATTACAGCTTGGGCACTGAAGCTTTCTTT. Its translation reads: CASSLDYSLGTEAFF.